This TCR beta chain is drawn from a study of T-cell memory formation after mild COVID-19. Study results and caveats: There was a balanced CD4/CD8 profile in clones contracting day 15 to 85, and later expanders leaned CD4+. What remained unconfirmed was the SARS-CoV-2 specificity of second-wave clones peaking on day 37.

The CDR3 extends over 16 amino acids. Trimming pared 4 bases from V and 2 bases from J, leaving 16 bases between. Germline CDR1 reads MNHEY; CDR2 reads SVGAGI. 5'RACE with constant-segment primers built TCRalpha and TCRbeta cDNA libraries with UMIs. TCRdb redid the calling of the 5' RACE reads with MiXCR, one entry per CDR3 protein. This table holds 130,000 to 150,000 distinct CDR3 sequences, approximately 21% found once. In the case of this clonotype: Its specificity is not known.

This TCR derives from an adult woman who had mild COVID-19 (a few samples of this study predate the infection). Cell type and time point are not known. The chain uses TRBV6-5 and TRBJ2-3, with D possibly matching TRBD2 (6 bases). Sequences were obtained from PBMCs or a T cell subset sorted from them (not recorded which). CDR3 sequence (DNA): TGTGCCAGCAGTTCGACTAGTTCGAGGTCCACAGATACGCAGTATTTT. Translation gives CASSSTSSRSTDTQYF.